The present T cell receptor beta chain was sequenced within a study of cytomegalovirus exposure and HLA in healthy donors. Findings and caveats of the study: Reported performance of the classifier showed diagnosis of cytomegalovirus status with high specificity and sensitivity. Presence/absence analyses supposed approximately even sequencing depth among donors. Relative to equally common others, HLA-associated TCR beta chains showed greater clonal expansion in a later analysis. Owing to their indistinguishability, certain V segments, notably TRBV6-2 and TRBV6-3, were excluded.

V lost 3 bases, J lost 6 bases, and 11 bases stayed unmatched. This CDR3 spans 17 amino acids. Germline CDR1 is MGHRA and CDR2 is YSYEKL. With regard to this clone: Its target is not known.

PCR primers comprised 60 Vbeta and 13 Jbeta primers. Profiled with immunoSEQ multiplex PCR; TCRdb holds only in-frame clones, not every one. The data hold fewer than 110,000 clones, with approximately 85% observed a single time. The sequenced sample consisted of PBMCs. The chain has TRBV4-1 and TRBJ2-1, with TRBD2 identical over 10 bases. This TCR derives from a man aged 25-45 years in good health and CMV-seronegative. The CDR3 region has the DNA TGCGCCAGCAGCCAGTTCGACCCCTTAGCGGGAGGCAATGAGCAGTTCTTC. It yields the protein CASSQFDPLAGGNEQFF.